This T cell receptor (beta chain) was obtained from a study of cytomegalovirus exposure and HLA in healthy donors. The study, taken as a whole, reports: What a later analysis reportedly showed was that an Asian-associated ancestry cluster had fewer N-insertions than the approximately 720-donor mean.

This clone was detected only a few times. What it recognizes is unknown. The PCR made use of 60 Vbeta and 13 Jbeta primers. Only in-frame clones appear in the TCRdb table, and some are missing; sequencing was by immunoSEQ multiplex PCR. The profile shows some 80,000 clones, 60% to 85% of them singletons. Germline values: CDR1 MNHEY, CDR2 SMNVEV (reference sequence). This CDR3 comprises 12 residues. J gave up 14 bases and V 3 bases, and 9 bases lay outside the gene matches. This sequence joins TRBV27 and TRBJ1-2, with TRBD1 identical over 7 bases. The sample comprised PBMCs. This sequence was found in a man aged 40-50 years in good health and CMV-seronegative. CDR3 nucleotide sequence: TGTGCCAGCAGTTTGTACGGGACAGCCGAAACCTTC. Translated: CASSLYGTAETF.